Listed here are 19 T cell receptor beta chains from one sample, sequenced in a study of cytomegalovirus exposure and HLA in healthy donors (dated by TCRdb to the late 2010s). Receptor amplification or capture employed the immunoSEQ multiplex PCR assay. The multiplex PCR relied on a mix of 60 forward primers for TCR Vbeta segments and 13 reverse primers for TCR Jbeta segments. The clones in this table, taken by TCRdb from immuneACCESS, are in-frame only. Not every clone is retained; where verified, under half of the shortfall comes from an unresolved V gene, and the cause of the rest is unknown. This sample lists 100,000 to 150,000 clones; 74% were detected once. Of the sample, 4% falls within the top ten clones. Sequenced: PBMCs. The receptors derive from a man in his forties or fifties in good health and CMV-seropositive.

This clone has only a few counts. The J gene is TRBJ1-1, the V gene TRBV6-5, with D perhaps TRBD1 (6 bases). V was pared by 5 bases and J by 7 bases, with 17 bases between. Germline V gene sequence: CDR1 MNHEY, CDR2 SVGAGI. This CDR3 has 14 amino acids. CDR3 amino acids: CASSGIPQGFEAFF. The CDR3 DNA is TGTGCCAGCAGTGGAATCCCACAGGGATTTGAAGCTTTCTTT.

The V gene is TRBV30, the J gene TRBJ1-5; 7 bases fit TRBD1. The CDR3 length is 12 residues. The ends lost 1 base at V and 7 bases at J; junction bases unmatched: 1. Looked up from germline, CDR1 is GTSNPN and CDR2 is SVGIG (reference sequence). The CDR3 DNA sequence: TGTGCCTGGAGTGAGGGGGCGCAGCCCCAGCATTTT. Translating it yields CAWSEGAQPQHF. Using reference TRBV30 and TRBJ1-5 for the parts outside the CDR3, the full variable domain is SQTIHQWPATLVQPVGSPLSLECTVEGTSNPNLYWYRQAAGRGLQLLFYSVGIGQISSEVPQNLSASRPQDRQFILSSKKLLLSDSGFYLCAWSEGAQPQHFGDGTRLSIL.

The rearrangement joins TRBV14 to TRBJ2-1; D is unresolved. The length of the CDR3 is 14 residues. V was cut by 4 bases and J by 4 bases, with 11 bases left in between. In germline, CDR1 is SGHDN, CDR2 FVKESK. CDR3: CASSPFDSYNEQFF. The CDR3 DNA is TGTGCCAGCAGCCCATTTGACTCTTACAATGAGCAGTTCTTC.

This chain links TRBV11-2 with TRBJ2-5, with TRBD1 identical over 7 bases. Germline V gives CDR1 SGHAT, CDR2 FQNNGV. The CDR3 totals 18 residues. Trimming cost V 1 base and J 1 base; bases outside gene matches: 12. This chain's CDR3 is CASSLGYPGQLFQETQYF. In DNA form, the CDR3 reads TGTGCCAGCAGCTTAGGTTACCCGGGACAGCTATTCCAAGAGACCCAGTACTTC.

CDR3 sequence reads: CASNPTGAYNSPLHF. The CDR3 DNA reads TGTGCCAGCAACCCTACGGGGGCCTATAATTCACCCCTCCACTTT. The chain carries TRBV2 and TRBJ1-6, with a tentative D call TRBD1 (5 bases). Germline CDR1 reads SNHLY; CDR2 reads FYNNEI. The CDR3 extends over 15 amino acids. V was pared by 7 bases and J by 2 bases, with 12 bases between.

This clone occurred once. The V gene is TRBV7-8, the J gene TRBJ2-4, with 8 bases that match TRBD2. Germline loops: CDR1 SGHVS, CDR2 FQNEAQ. V trimming: 4 bases; J trimming: 3 bases; junction bases outside the gene matches: 17. This CDR3 comprises 19 residues. CDR3: CASSSLGQERERVKNIQYF. DNA for the CDR3: TGTGCCAGCAGCTCCCTGGGCCAAGAGCGGGAGCGGGTCAAAAACATTCAGTACTTC.

In its sample, this clone was seen a few times. This chain links TRBV7-2 with TRBJ2-5, with D perhaps matching TRBD1 (6 bases). Trimming left V 5 bases short and J 4 bases short, with 20 bases between. CDR1 SGHTA and CDR2 FQGNSA come from the germline V gene. The CDR3 length is 16 residues. CDR3: CASSARHRAQGETQYF. In DNA form, the CDR3 reads TGTGCCAGCAGCGCTCGCCACAGGGCCCAAGGAGAGACCCAGTACTTC.

This clone was observed once. The rearrangement links TRBV7-9 to TRBJ2-7; weak D call: TRBD1 (6 bases). Deletions cut 1 base from V and 5 bases from J, with 15 bases between. The CDR3 covers 15 residues. CDR1 SEHNR and CDR2 FQNEAQ come from the germline V gene (reference sequence). CDR3 sequence (DNA): TGTGCCAGCAGCTTAGTCATCCCAGGGGCCGACGAGCAGTACTTC. Translation gives CASSLVIPGADEQYF.

This clone was counted a few times. The chain combines TRBV5-1 with TRBJ1-2, with TRBD1 matching over 10 bases. There are 17 residues in the CDR3. Trimming removed 0 bases from V and 0 bases from J; junction bases left unmatched: 5. Germline V gene data show CDR1 as SGHRS and CDR2 as YFSETQ. In nucleotides, the CDR3 is TGCGCCAGCAGCTTGGTGGGACAGGGGACTTCTAACTATGGCTACACCTTC. Amino acid sequence: CASSLVGQGTSNYGYTF.

V and J are TRBV5-4 and TRBJ2-7; D ambiguous. Germline V gene data show CDR1 as SGHNT and CDR2 as YYREEE (reference sequence). Deletions cut 7 bases from V and 7 bases from J, with 18 bases between. CDR3 length: 13 residues. The CDR3: CASRFDTAVEQYF. DNA for the CDR3: TGTGCCAGCCGGTTTGACACTGCTGTTGAGCAGTACTTC.

As concerns this clone: Other DNA sequences in the sample encode the same CDR3. This sequence joins TRBV15 and TRBJ1-6; D remains ambiguous. The CDR3 is made up of 14 amino acids. The germline V gene encodes CDR1 LNHNV and CDR2 YYDKDF (reference sequence). Trimming stripped 8 bases from V and 0 bases from J, with 8 bases between. In nucleotides, the CDR3 is TGTGCCACCTCGGGGAGCTCCTATAATTCACCCCTCCACTTT. Its translation is CATSGSSYNSPLHF.

The V and J genes are TRBV7-6 and TRBJ2-7; 14 positions match TRBD2. With 4 bases clipped from V and 3 bases from J, the junction kept 5 bases outside the gene matches. Per the germline V gene, CDR1 is SGHVS and CDR2 is FNYEAQ. CDR3 length: 16 residues. The CDR3 region has the DNA TGTGCCAGCAGCTCGGGACTAGCGGGAGATCTCTACGAGCAGTACTTC. It is translated as CASSSGLAGDLYEQYF.

This clone appeared a single time. Here the CDR3 reads CASSPRTGGGVNTEAFF. Written as DNA, the CDR3 is TGTGCCAGCAGCCCCCGGACAGGGGGCGGAGTGAACACTGAAGCTTTCTTT. The J gene is TRBJ1-1, the V gene TRBV4-2, with 11 bases fitting TRBD1. The V segment lost 4 bases and the J segment 0 bases; nucleotides outside the gene matches: 7. In germline, CDR1 is LGHNA, CDR2 YNFKEQ. The CDR3 is made up of 17 amino acids.

In its sample, this clone was seen a few times. This chain uses TRBV7-2 with TRBJ1-4; D may be TRBD1 (6 bases). This CDR3 is built from 14 residues. CDR1 SGHTA and CDR2 FQGNSA come from the germline V gene. With 5 bases removed from V and 8 bases from J, the gap between germline ends came to 15 bases. The CDR3 DNA is TGTGCCAGCAGCCGAGGGGGGGTAGGCGAAAAACTGTTTTTT. This sequence encodes CASSRGGVGEKLFF.

This sequence joins TRBV5-1 and TRBJ2-6; D is unresolved. Germline-derived CDR1 and CDR2 are SGHRS and YFSETQ. This CDR3 is built from 14 residues. Trimming shortened V by 4 bases and J by 0 bases, and 5 bases separated the two germline ends. CDR3 nucleotide sequence: TGCGCCAGCAGCATCCTCTCTGGGGCCAACGTCCTGACTTTC. Amino acids: CASSILSGANVLTF.

The chain uses TRBV29-1 and TRBJ1-4; 10 bases align to TRBD1. This CDR3 region has 14 residues. J lost 5 bases, V lost 6 bases, and 6 bases had no gene match. Germline V CDR1 and CDR2: SQVTM, ANQGSEA. The CDR3 protein is CSVDPGQGNEKLFF. CDR3 in DNA: TGCAGCGTGGACCCGGGACAGGGGAATGAAAAACTGTTTTTT. The complete variable domain, with remaining parts taken from reference TRBV29-1 and TRBJ1-4, reads SAVISQKPSRDICQRGTSLTIQCQVDSQVTMMFWYRQQPGQSLTLIATANQGSEATYESGFVIDKFPISRPNLTFSTLTVSNMSPEDSSIYLCSVDPGQGNEKLFFGSGTQLSVL.

V and J are TRBV19 and TRBJ2-2, with 7 bases fitting TRBD2. After removal of 1 base from V and 4 bases from J, the junction contained 6 bases not matched to a gene. The CDR3 is made up of 16 amino acids. Per germline, CDR1 LNHDA and CDR2 SQIVND (reference sequence). In DNA, the CDR3 is TGTGCCAGTAGTATAGTGGGGGGGACTTTCACCGGGGAGCTGTTTTTT. Its protein is CASSIVGGTFTGELFF.

The chain links TRBV2 to TRBJ2-5; weak D call: TRBD2 (6 bases). This CDR3 is built from 17 residues. Per germline, CDR1 SNHLY and CDR2 FYNNEI. Trimming took 4 bases from V and 1 from J, leaving 19 bases between them. The CDR3 region has the DNA TGTGCCAGCAGTGGAGGTTGGGGGGTCCCTGGCCAAGAGACCCAGTACTTC. It is translated as CASSGGWGVPGQETQYF.

The table lists this clone with a few counts. J is TRBJ2-7 and V is TRBV19; D is possibly TRBD1 (6 bases). In germline, CDR1 is LNHDA, CDR2 SQIVND (reference sequence). The CDR3 has 15 amino acids. V was clipped by 3 bases and J by 0 bases, with 12 bases between them. CDR3 sequence reads: CASSISRGNSYEQYF. The CDR3 nucleotides read TGTGCCAGTAGTATTAGTAGGGGGAACTCCTACGAGCAGTACTTC.